The rows below give T cell receptor beta chains drawn from one sample of a study of graft-versus-host responses after intestinal transplantation. Data came from immunoSEQ multiplex PCR; TCRdb stores just in-frame clones and leaves some out. In the table there are about 36,000 clones, 94% of which are singletons. Antigen specificity for these receptors is unknown. The input for sequencing was unstimulated CD4+ T cells sorted from spleen or lymph node cells, taken before transplant. The receptors here all came from a human donor who was the organ donor for an intestinal transplant. Both conserved end residues are trimmed from each CDR3.

TRBJ2-1,TRBV11-3,ASSVQGGGQF
TRBJ1-1,TRBV10-1,ASSNSGGNTEAF
TRBJ2-7,TRBV28,ASSFFSGQGAYEQY
TRBJ1-2,TRBV10-3,AISRESYGYT
TRBJ1-2,TRBV6-5,ASRSRDRDGYT
TRBJ1-1,TRBV10-3,AIRLGRGRDTEAF
TRBJ2-2,TRBV10-3,ASGEGATGELF
TRBJ2-7,TRBV20-1,SAKKTEQY
TRBJ1-1,TRBV6-1,ASSETYSNTEAF
TRBJ2-3,TRBV30,AWRNGAGTTQY
TRBJ1-4,TRBV2,ASSQVKGEKLF
TRBJ2-7,TRBV7-2,ASSLAATFGYEQY
TRBJ2-7,TRBV5-1,ASSLGQGGGVYEQY
TRBJ2-5,TRBV6-1,ASSGSADQETQY
TRBJ1-2,TRBV19,ASSINGPYGYT
TRBJ1-2,TRBV21-1,ASNRGRRNYT
TRBJ1-3,TRBV6-1,ASSVGGGNTIY
TRBJ1-2,TRBV11-2,ASSLVKGINYGYT
TRBJ1-5,TRBV5-4,ASSLVFRDRRDQPQH
TRBJ2-7,TRBV5-1,ASSLAAGGAKPYEQY
TRBJ2-5,TRBV5-4,ASRPGAGETQY
TRBJ1-1,TRBV5-1,ASSLSWESNTEAF
TRBJ1-6,TRBV6-1,ASRPGRYYNSPLH
TRBJ1-5,TRBV15,ATSRGGAGLGFQPQH
TRBJ2-7,TRBV4-3,ASSQSSGETYEQY
TRBJ1-1,TRBV5-4,ASSLAGNTEAF
TRBJ1-5,TRBV7-8,ASSWTGKDNQPQH
TRBJ2-7,TRBV6-1,ASSHSYEQY
TRBJ1-6,TRBV9,ASSVGQFNSPLH
TRBJ1-5,TRBV28,ASRPTGKGSNQPQH
TRBJ1-2,TRBV27,ASSGGNNYGYT
TRBJ2-2,TRBV4-1,ASSQGRARILSGELF
TRBJ2-5,TRBV11-2,ASSLDRRTGRGETQY
TRBJ1-2,TRBV27,ASSDRLHPGYT
TRBJ1-2,TRBV5-4,ASSLFGTDNYGYT
TRBJ1-6,TRBV6-5,ASTTLIYNSPLH
TRBJ2-1,TRBV4-3,ASSQVSGDYNEQF
TRBJ2-5,TRBV27,ASSHGLAGQETQY
TRBJ2-1,TRBV4-2,ASSQDGSGGYNEQF
TRBJ2-3,TRBV29-1,SVGTSGDTQY
TRBJ1-4,TRBV6-5,ASSYLPGTRNEKLF
TRBJ1-2,TRBV27,ASSLKYGLGGYT
TRBJ2-7,TRBV18,ASSPQGTVSYEQY
TRBJ2-1,TRBV20-1,SARDYNEQF
TRBJ1-2,TRBV28,ASSLVGTDYGYT
TRBJ1-5,TRBV7-8,ASSLGSLGGGSNQPQH
TRBJ1-1,TRBV5-1,ASSLVGGRTEAF
TRBJ1-6,TRBV7-8,ASSRDPGHLNSPLH
TRBJ2-7,TRBV6-5,ASSPGRGLEQY